This TCR beta chain was obtained from a study of CD8 T cells in ankylosing spondylitis. Findings and limits, study-wide: Ankylosing spondylitis blood appeared to be characterized by a TCR beta motif of several highly homologous variants.

Trimming removed 7 bases from V and 0 bases from J, with 10 bases in between. From germline, CDR1 is DFQATT and CDR2 SNEGSKA (reference sequence). CDR3 length: 13 residues. As regards this clonotype: Its target is not known.

It was by quantitative 5'-RACE with molecular barcodes that TCR beta libraries were made. TCRdb passed the 5' RACE reads through MiXCR, listing each CDR3 protein once. The sample has approximately 540,000 distinct CDR3 sequences, over 9.5% seen once; the top ten hold 6.8%. The rearrangement links TRBV20-1 to TRBJ1-5, with no clear D. The sample comprised blood, either unsorted or a sorted T cell fraction (not recorded which). This TCR was sampled from a male donor with ankylosing spondylitis. DNA of the CDR3: TGCAGTGGATCAGGCGATAGCAATCAGCCCCAGCATTTT. Amino acids: CSGSGDSNQPQHF.